This is a list of T cell receptor beta chains from one sample in a study of regulatory T cells in long-lasting Graves disease. MiXCR was run by TCRdb on the multiplex PCR reads, yielding one entry per CDR3 protein. The sample shows under 500,000 distinct CDR3 sequences, less than 20% of them seen only once. These data were also reused for a study on T cells in Graves' hyperthyroidism and ophthalmopathy.

The sample consisted of peripheral blood mononuclear cells (PBMCs), taken at new diagnosis, from a patient treated with antithyroid drugs. The source of these receptors is a woman aged 25-40 years with Graves disease. CDR3s include the opening cysteine and the closing phenylalanine or tryptophan. D genes are given only for firm matches. Expanded clones get a size class; other rows say once, few or many, or leave the size out.

abundance: .; j_gene: TRBJ1-2; d_gene: .; v_gene: TRBV29-1; CDR3nt: TGCAGCGTTGGGGGGGGCAGGGGAGCTTCGGACGGCTACACCTTC; CDR3aa: CSVGGGRGASDGYTF
abundance: many; j_gene: TRBJ1-5; d_gene: .; v_gene: TRBV5-6; CDR3nt: TGTGCCAGCAGCTTGGGGAACAATCAGCCCCAGCATTTT; CDR3aa: CASSLGNNQPQHF
abundance: .; j_gene: TRBJ2-1; d_gene: .; v_gene: TRBV2; CDR3nt: TGTGCCAGCAGCCAGATGTACCCCGGGGATGAGCAGTTCTTC; CDR3aa: CASSQMYPGDEQFF
abundance: many; j_gene: TRBJ2-7; d_gene: .; v_gene: TRBV7-8; CDR3nt: TGTGCCAGCAGCTTAGTTGCCGAGGACTTCTACGAGCAGTACTTC; CDR3aa: CASSLVAEDFYEQYF
abundance: .; j_gene: TRBJ2-1; d_gene: .; v_gene: TRBV27; CDR3nt: TGTGCCAGCAGTCCACGAGGAGGAAGCTCCTACAATGAGCAGTTCTTC; CDR3aa: CASSPRGGSSYNEQFF
abundance: many; j_gene: TRBJ2-2; d_gene: TRBD1; v_gene: TRBV5-1; CDR3nt: TGCGCCAGCAGCCCCGGGACAGGGCCCGGGGAGCTGTTTTTT; CDR3aa: CASSPGTGPGELFF
abundance: many; j_gene: TRBJ1-5; d_gene: .; v_gene: TRBV20-1; CDR3nt: TGCAGTGCCCAATCTCAGGGCCCCGACAGAATCAATCAGCCCCAGCATTTT; CDR3aa: CSAQSQGPDRINQPQHF
abundance: .; j_gene: TRBJ2-7; d_gene: .; v_gene: TRBV20-1; CDR3nt: TGCAGTGCTAGAGAGCAGGGCCAAAGCTACGAGCAGTACTTC; CDR3aa: CSAREQGQSYEQYF
abundance: .; j_gene: TRBJ2-7; d_gene: TRBD1; v_gene: TRBV9; CDR3nt: TGTGCCAGCAGCGCCCGGGACAGGGGGCCAGGGGAGCAGTACTTC; CDR3aa: CASSARDRGPGEQYF
abundance: many; j_gene: TRBJ2-1; d_gene: .; v_gene: TRBV19; CDR3nt: TGTGCCAGTAGTATACCGGGGGTATCCTACAATGAGCAGTTCTTC; CDR3aa: CASSIPGVSYNEQFF
abundance: few; j_gene: TRBJ2-6; d_gene: TRBD1; v_gene: TRBV12-3/TRBV12-4; CDR3nt: TGTGCCAGCACTCCGGGACAGGGGGCGTATGGGGCCAACGTCCTGACTTTC; CDR3aa: CASTPGQGAYGANVLTF
abundance: .; j_gene: TRBJ1-1; d_gene: .; v_gene: TRBV28; CDR3nt: TGTGCCAGCAGTTTACGGGGGCCGCACACTGAAGCTTTCTTT; CDR3aa: CASSLRGPHTEAFF
abundance: .; j_gene: TRBJ1-2; d_gene: .; v_gene: TRBV28; CDR3nt: TGTGCCAGCAGGGAAATCAGGGGCTACACCTTC; CDR3aa: CASREIRGYTF
abundance: .; j_gene: TRBJ2-7; d_gene: .; v_gene: TRBV27; CDR3nt: TGTGCCAGCAGTTTCCGCCAGCGGGACGAGCAGTACTTC; CDR3aa: CASSFRQRDEQYF
abundance: few; j_gene: TRBJ1-1; d_gene: .; v_gene: TRBV7-8; CDR3nt: TGTGCCAGCAGCTTAGACGGGGCAATGAACACTGAAGCTTTCTTT; CDR3aa: CASSLDGAMNTEAFF
abundance: many; j_gene: TRBJ1-5; d_gene: .; v_gene: TRBV9; CDR3nt: TGTGCCAGCAGCGGCCGGGACACCTACAATCAGCCCCAGCATTTT; CDR3aa: CASSGRDTYNQPQHF
abundance: many; j_gene: TRBJ2-3; d_gene: TRBD1; v_gene: TRBV29-1; CDR3nt: TGCAGCGTTGAAGTCACCGGACAGGTCCAACCATACAGCACAGATACGCAGTATTTT; CDR3aa: CSVEVTGQVQPYSTDTQYF
abundance: many; j_gene: TRBJ2-1; d_gene: TRBD2; v_gene: TRBV5-1; CDR3nt: TGTGCCAGCAGCTTAGTGCTAGCGGGAGTCAATGAGCAGTTCTTC; CDR3aa: CASSLVLAGVNEQFF
abundance: few; j_gene: TRBJ2-1; d_gene: TRBD2; v_gene: TRBV30; CDR3nt: TGTGCCTGGAGTCCCGGATTTGACGGGACTAGCGTCTCTAGACCACTTTACAATGAGCAGTTCTTC; CDR3aa: CAWSPGFDGTSVSRPLYNEQFF
abundance: many; j_gene: TRBJ2-7; d_gene: .; v_gene: TRBV29-1; CDR3nt: TGCAGCGTTGAAGGGAGGGACGGGATATACGAGCAGTACTTC; CDR3aa: CSVEGRDGIYEQYF
abundance: many; j_gene: TRBJ1-1; d_gene: .; v_gene: TRBV5-5; CDR3nt: TGTGCCAGCAGCTTCGTAGGGGGGACTGAAGCTTTCTTT; CDR3aa: CASSFVGGTEAFF
abundance: many; j_gene: TRBJ2-5; d_gene: .; v_gene: TRBV12-3/TRBV12-4; CDR3nt: TGTGCCAGCAGTTTAGCCGTTAAGGGGTTGCGGGAGACCCAGTACTTC; CDR3aa: CASSLAVKGLRETQYF
abundance: many; j_gene: TRBJ2-3; d_gene: TRBD2; v_gene: TRBV6-5; CDR3nt: TGTGCCAGCAGTTACGCGGCGGGGGGGAGCACAGATACGCAGTATTTT; CDR3aa: CASSYAAGGSTDTQYF
abundance: many; j_gene: TRBJ2-1; d_gene: .; v_gene: TRBV7-8; CDR3nt: TGTGCCAGCAGCGGGGGTGGAGATCCCAATGAGCAGTTCTTC; CDR3aa: CASSGGGDPNEQFF
abundance: .; j_gene: TRBJ2-1; d_gene: .; v_gene: TRBV2; CDR3nt: TGTGCCAGCAGCTTGTTCTTCAACAATGAGCAGCTCTTC; CDR3aa: CASSLFFNNEQLF
abundance: few; j_gene: TRBJ1-5; d_gene: TRBD1; v_gene: TRBV28; CDR3nt: TGTGCCAGCCGGGGCGGCAGGGGGAATCAGCCCCAGCATTTT; CDR3aa: CASRGGRGNQPQHF
abundance: .; j_gene: TRBJ2-2; d_gene: TRBD2; v_gene: TRBV28; CDR3nt: TGTGCCAGCAGTTTATTTGTGACTAGCGGTAACACCGGGGAGCTGTTTTTT; CDR3aa: CASSLFVTSGNTGELFF
abundance: few; j_gene: TRBJ1-2; d_gene: .; v_gene: TRBV7-9; CDR3nt: TGTGCCAGCAGCCCTCCTTGGGGGCGCAGGGATGGCTACACCTTC; CDR3aa: CASSPPWGRRDGYTF
abundance: .; j_gene: TRBJ2-3; d_gene: TRBD1; v_gene: TRBV2; CDR3nt: TGTGCCAGCAGATGGGACAGGGGCACAGATACGCAGTATTTT; CDR3aa: CASRWDRGTDTQYF
abundance: many; j_gene: TRBJ1-3; d_gene: .; v_gene: TRBV18; CDR3nt: TGTGGGACCTCCACCGGGTATGATGGAAACACCATATATTTT; CDR3aa: CGTSTGYDGNTIYF